Here is one T cell receptor beta chain with its context. This clonotype occurred many times. Its target antigen remains unknown. No much larger clonotype is one base removed from it; base qualities were not supplied. V lost 4 bases and J lost 8 bases; the stretch between them is 10 bases long. The CDR3 runs 12 amino acids, cysteine and phenylalanine included. The only DNA kept is the CDR3, 36 bases in frame from the first base. From the germline V gene (reference sequence), CDR1 is MNHNY and CDR2 is SVGAGI. The source of the sample is a study of blood T cells in healthy people across ages (dated by TCRdb to the mid-2010s). As for the study more broadly: In model experiments, roughly one uniquely barcoded TCR beta cDNA molecule per two T cells was captured by template switching. Using deep sequencing normalized with unique cDNA molecular identifiers, the study measured how TCR beta repertoire diversity changes with age. The donors were divided into four age groups: young (average approximately 15 years), middle-aged (about 39), aged (approximately 62) and long-lived (82). To avoid experimental bias, donors of different ages were spread randomly across the sequencing lanes. Using the same blood draw, the study looked at two additional independent replicas of 1 million unique cDNA reads for two donors, one aged 18 to 30 and the other aged 80 or older. Results the study describes overall, beyond this receptor: Because donor CMV infection status was unknown, age-related changes in expanded clonotypes were potentially confounded. Because profiling used bulk unsorted PBMCs, naive and antigen-experienced compartments could not be compared conclusively. Compared with the aged group, the long-lived group had more naive CD4+ T cells, fewer expanded clones and increased TCR diversity, a pattern suggesting age selection. Estimates of total diversity from one million sequenced T cells were regarded as lower bounds and underestimates. Observed TCR beta diversity per million T cells fell roughly linearly with age, and a significant reduction was already apparent by age around 40. The percentage of naive T cells measured by flow cytometry correlated strongly with observed TCR beta diversity.

Receptors were amplified or captured by 5' RACE. A second PCR of about 7 to 12 cycles was performed with a sample-barcoded 5' primer and a J-beta primer mix. Each TCR beta cDNA molecule received a unique molecular identifier from a template-switch 5' adaptor carrying 12 random nucleotides. At least 2.5 million CDR3-containing paired-end reads were obtained from each sample. First-strand cDNA synthesis was performed from all RNA using the Mint cDNA synthesis kit, with priming by a TRBC-specific oligonucleotide. Following uracil-DNA glycosylase treatment, a first 18-cycle PCR with universal primers M1SS and BC2_uni_R was performed on all cDNA. The original pipeline was this. Each sample was normalized by randomly selecting 1 million high-quality reads, each carrying a distinct molecular identifier. Reads sharing molecular identifiers were discarded rather than binned into consensus sequences. MiTCR, set to a Q25 quality threshold and the strictest error-elimination algorithm, was used for CDR3 identification, clonotype clustering and error correction. A nonparametric unseen species model with Euler transformation was used to estimate lower-bound total TCR beta diversity. TCRdb ran its own pipeline on the public reads, namely fastp trimming at Q25 and MiXCR clone calling, and kept in-frame beta chains. Rows with a matching CDR3 protein are joined into one entry that keeps the most common DNA and genes. The V and J calls come from TCRdb's annotation, not from the publication. The sample table holds some 1.8 million distinct CDR3 sequences, of which roughly two fifths were seen once. Approximately 22% of the sample is held by the ten biggest clonotypes.

The donors were some 36 Caucasian individuals from Russia, aged about 6 to 100 years, who were systemically healthy. Roughly 11 milliliters of peripheral blood were drawn from each donor into EDTA-treated Vacutainer tubes. Ficoll-Paque density-gradient centrifugation was used to isolate PBMCs, with at least 7 million per sample. Trizol reagent was used to extract total RNA from PBMCs, with at least 5.5 micrograms per sample. For every donor, an aliquot of PBMCs went through flow cytometry to measure the percentages of naive CD45RAhigh/CD27high T cells. The material sequenced was blood. The rearranged chain carries TRBV6-6 and TRBJ2-3, with no reliable assignment of the D segment. This receptor was taken from a human donor in good health. At the DNA level, the sequence is TGTGCCAGCAGTTTCGGGCCCGCTACGCAGTATTTT. Translation gives CASSFGPATQYF.